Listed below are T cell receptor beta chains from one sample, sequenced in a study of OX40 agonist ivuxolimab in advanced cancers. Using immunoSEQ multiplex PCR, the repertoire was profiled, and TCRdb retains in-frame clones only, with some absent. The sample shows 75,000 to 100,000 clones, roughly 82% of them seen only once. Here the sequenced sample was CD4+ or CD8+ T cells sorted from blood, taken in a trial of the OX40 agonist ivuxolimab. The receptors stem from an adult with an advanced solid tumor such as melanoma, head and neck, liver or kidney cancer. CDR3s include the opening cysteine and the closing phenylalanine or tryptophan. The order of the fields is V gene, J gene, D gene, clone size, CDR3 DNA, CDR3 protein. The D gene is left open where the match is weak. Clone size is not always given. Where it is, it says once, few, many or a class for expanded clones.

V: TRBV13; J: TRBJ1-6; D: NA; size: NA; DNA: TGTGCCAGCAGCTACGGCGGTTCACCCCTCCACTTT; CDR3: CASSYGGSPLHF
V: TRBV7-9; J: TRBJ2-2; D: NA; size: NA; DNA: TGTGCCAGCAGACTCCTGACCGACTCCCCTGAGCTGTTTTTT; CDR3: CASRLLTDSPELFF
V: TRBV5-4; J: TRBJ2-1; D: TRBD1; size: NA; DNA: TGTGCCAGCAGTCGTGCAGGACAGGAGATCTACAATGAGCAGTTCTTC; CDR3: CASSRAGQEIYNEQFF
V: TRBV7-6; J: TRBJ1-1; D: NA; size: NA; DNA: TGTGCCAGCAGCCGAGGGTACAGCATGAACACTGAAGCTTTCTTT; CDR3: CASSRGYSMNTEAFF
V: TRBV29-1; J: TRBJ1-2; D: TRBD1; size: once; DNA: TGCAGCGTTGATGGACAGGGGAACTATGGCTACACCTTC; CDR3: CSVDGQGNYGYTF
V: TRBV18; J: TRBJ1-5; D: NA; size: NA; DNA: TGTGCCAGCTCACCAATGGAGACTAATCAGCCCCAGCATTTT; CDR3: CASSPMETNQPQHF
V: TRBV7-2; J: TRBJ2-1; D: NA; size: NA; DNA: TGTGCCAGCAGCTTAGCGGCGGCCGGACTCTCCTACAATGAGCAGTTCTTC; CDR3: CASSLAAAGLSYNEQFF
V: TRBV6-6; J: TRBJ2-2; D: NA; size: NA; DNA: TGTGCCAGCAGGGACAGCAACACCGGGGAGCTGTTTTTT; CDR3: CASRDSNTGELFF
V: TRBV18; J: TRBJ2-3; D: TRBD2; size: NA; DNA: TGTGCCAGCTCACCCCTCCAGCGGGGGCGCACAGATACGCAGTATTTT; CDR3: CASSPLQRGRTDTQYF
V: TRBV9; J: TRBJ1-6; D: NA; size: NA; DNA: TGTGCCAGCAGCGTATCGGGGAGTGAATCACCCCTCCACTTT; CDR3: CASSVSGSESPLHF
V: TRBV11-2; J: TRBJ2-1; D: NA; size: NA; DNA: TGTGCCAGCAGCCTCAGTTTGGGCAATGAGCAGTTCTTC; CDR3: CASSLSLGNEQFF
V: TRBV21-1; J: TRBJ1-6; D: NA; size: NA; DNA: TGTGCCAGCAGCAAAGGCTTATGGTCACCCCTCCACTTT; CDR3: CASSKGLWSPLHF
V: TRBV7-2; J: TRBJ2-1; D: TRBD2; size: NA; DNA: TGTGCCAGCAGCTCTTTTAGTACGGGACTAGGCTCCTACAATGAGCAGTTCTTC; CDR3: CASSSFSTGLGSYNEQFF
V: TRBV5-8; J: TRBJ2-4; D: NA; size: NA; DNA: TGTGCCAGCAGCTTGGAGCTGGGGGTTCAAACCAAAAACATTCAGTACTTC; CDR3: CASSLELGVQTKNIQYF
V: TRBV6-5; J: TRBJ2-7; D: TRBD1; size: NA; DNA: TGTGCCAGCAGTTACTCTCCCGGACAGGGGTACGAGCAGTACTTC; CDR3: CASSYSPGQGYEQYF
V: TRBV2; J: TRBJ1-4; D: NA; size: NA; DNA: TGTGCCAGCAGTGAGCAGGGACATGAAGGTGAAAAACTGTTTTTT; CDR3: CASSEQGHEGEKLFF
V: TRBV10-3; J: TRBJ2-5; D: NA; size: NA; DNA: TGTGCCATCAGTGGCCGGGACAATGATCCGGAGACCCAGTACTTC; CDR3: CAISGRDNDPETQYF
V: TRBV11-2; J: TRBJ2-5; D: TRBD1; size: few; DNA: TGTGCCAGCACCCCAGGGGGATACGAGACCCAGTACTTC; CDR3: CASTPGGYETQYF
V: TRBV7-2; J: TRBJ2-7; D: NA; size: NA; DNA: TGTGCCAGCAGCCCAGGAGGGGCTTCCAGGGGGGTTCACGAGCAGTACTTC; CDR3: CASSPGGASRGVHEQYF
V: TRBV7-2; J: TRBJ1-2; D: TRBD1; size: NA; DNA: TGTGCCAGCACCTTCCAGGGGGGAAGCTATGGCTACACCTTC; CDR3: CASTFQGGSYGYTF
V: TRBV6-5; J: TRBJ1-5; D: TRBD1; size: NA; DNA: TGTGCCAGCAGCCCCCATGGAGCAGGGGGCCAGCCCCAGCATTTT; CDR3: CASSPHGAGGQPQHF
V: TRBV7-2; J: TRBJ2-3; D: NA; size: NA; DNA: TGTGCCAGCAGCTTAAACCCGGGGGCAGATACGCAGTATTTT; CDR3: CASSLNPGADTQYF
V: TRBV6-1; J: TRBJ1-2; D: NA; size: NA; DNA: TGTGCCAGCAGAGATCGCAGCGGCTATGGCTACACCTTC; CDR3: CASRDRSGYGYTF
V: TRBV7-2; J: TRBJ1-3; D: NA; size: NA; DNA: TGTGCCAGCAGCCATGACAGAGCTTCTGGAAACACCATATATTTT; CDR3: CASSHDRASGNTIYF
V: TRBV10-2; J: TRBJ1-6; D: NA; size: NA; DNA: TGCGCCAGCAGTGAGGGGGCCGATAATTCACCCCTCCACTTT; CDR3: CASSEGADNSPLHF
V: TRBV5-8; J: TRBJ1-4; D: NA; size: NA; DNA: TGTGCCAGCAGCTTGTCGGGTAGACAGAATGAAAAACTGTTTTTT; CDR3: CASSLSGRQNEKLFF
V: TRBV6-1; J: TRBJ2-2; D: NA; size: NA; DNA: TGTGCCAGCACCAGAACCGGGGAGCTGTTTTTT; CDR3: CASTRTGELFF
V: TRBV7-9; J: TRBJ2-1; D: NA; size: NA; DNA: TGTGCCAGCAGCTTAGGGACCCTTGGGAGCAATGAGCAGTTCTTC; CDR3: CASSLGTLGSNEQFF
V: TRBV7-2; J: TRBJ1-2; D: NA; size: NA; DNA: TGTGCCAGCAGCCACCGGGGGGGAAAGGGAAACTATGGCTACACCTTC; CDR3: CASSHRGGKGNYGYTF
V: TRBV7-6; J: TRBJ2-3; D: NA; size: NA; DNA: TGTGCCAGCAGCTTAGAAGGTGGGAGAGGTACGCAGTATTTT; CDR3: CASSLEGGRGTQYF
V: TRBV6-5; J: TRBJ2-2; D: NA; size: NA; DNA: TGTGCCAGCAGGGGATCTTCAGGGTCCGGGGAGCTGTTTTTT; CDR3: CASRGSSGSGELFF
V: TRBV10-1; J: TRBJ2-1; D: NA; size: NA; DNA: TGCGCCAGCAGACCCATCAGAGAGGTCCCTTACAATGAGCAGTTCTTC; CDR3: CASRPIREVPYNEQFF
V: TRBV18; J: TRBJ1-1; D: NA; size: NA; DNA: TGTGCCAGCTCACCGGGAGGGCCCAGGGGCGCTGAAGCTTTCTTT; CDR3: CASSPGGPRGAEAFF
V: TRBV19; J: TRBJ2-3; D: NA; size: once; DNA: TGTGCCAGTAGTATAGACATGGGGGGCACAGATACGCAGTATTTT; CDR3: CASSIDMGGTDTQYF
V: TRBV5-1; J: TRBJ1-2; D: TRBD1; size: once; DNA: TGCGCCAGCAGCTTGAGGAGGGGGGACAGCGTTACAACGAACTATGGCTACACCTTC; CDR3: CASSLRRGDSVTTNYGYTF
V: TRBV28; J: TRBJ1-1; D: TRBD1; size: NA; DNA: TGTGCCACCGACAGACAGGGTATTGAAGCTTTCTTT; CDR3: CATDRQGIEAFF
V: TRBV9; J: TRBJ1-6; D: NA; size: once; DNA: TGTGCCAGCAGCGTAGTGTGGAACACACCCCTCCACTTT; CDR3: CASSVVWNTPLHF
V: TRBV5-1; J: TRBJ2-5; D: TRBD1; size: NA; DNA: TGCGCCAGCAGCTTGGCGAGGACAGGGCGGACCCAAGAGACCCAGTACTTC; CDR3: CASSLARTGRTQETQYF
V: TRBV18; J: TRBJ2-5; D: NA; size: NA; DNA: TGTGCCAGCTCACGGACCGGTTGGGGGGCCATAGAGACCCAGTACTTC; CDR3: CASSRTGWGAIETQYF
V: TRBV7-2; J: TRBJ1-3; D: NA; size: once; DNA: TGTGCCAGCAGCTCTACCTTCTCTGGAAACACCATATATTTT; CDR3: CASSSTFSGNTIYF
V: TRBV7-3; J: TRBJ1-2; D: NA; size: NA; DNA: TGTGCCAGCAGCTATGACAACAACTATGGCTACACCTTC; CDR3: CASSYDNNYGYTF